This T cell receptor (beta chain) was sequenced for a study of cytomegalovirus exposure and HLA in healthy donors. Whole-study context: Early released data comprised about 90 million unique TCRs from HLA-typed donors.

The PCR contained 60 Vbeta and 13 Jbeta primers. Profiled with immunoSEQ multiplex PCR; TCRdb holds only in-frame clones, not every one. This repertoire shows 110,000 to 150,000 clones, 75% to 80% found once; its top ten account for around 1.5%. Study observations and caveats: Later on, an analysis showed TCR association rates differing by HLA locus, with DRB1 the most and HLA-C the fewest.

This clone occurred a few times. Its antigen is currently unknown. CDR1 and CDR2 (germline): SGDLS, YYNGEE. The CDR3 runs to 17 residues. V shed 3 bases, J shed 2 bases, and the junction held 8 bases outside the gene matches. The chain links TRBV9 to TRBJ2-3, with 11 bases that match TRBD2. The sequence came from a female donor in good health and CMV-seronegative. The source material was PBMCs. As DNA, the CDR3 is TGTGCCAGCAGCGCCCGACTAGCGGGGAAAGACACAGATACGCAGTATTTT. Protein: CASSARLAGKDTDTQYF.